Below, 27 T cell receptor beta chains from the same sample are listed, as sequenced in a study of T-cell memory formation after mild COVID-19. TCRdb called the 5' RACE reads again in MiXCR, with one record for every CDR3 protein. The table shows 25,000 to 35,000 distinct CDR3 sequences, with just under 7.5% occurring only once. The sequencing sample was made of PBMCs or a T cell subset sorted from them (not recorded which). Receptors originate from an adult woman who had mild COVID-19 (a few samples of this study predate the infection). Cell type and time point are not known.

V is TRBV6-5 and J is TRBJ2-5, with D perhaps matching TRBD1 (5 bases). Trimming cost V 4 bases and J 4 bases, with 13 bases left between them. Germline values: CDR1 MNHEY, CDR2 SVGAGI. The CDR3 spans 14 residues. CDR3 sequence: CASSWGPPGETQYF. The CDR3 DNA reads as TGTGCCAGCAGTTGGGGCCCCCCGGGAGAGACCCAGTACTTC.

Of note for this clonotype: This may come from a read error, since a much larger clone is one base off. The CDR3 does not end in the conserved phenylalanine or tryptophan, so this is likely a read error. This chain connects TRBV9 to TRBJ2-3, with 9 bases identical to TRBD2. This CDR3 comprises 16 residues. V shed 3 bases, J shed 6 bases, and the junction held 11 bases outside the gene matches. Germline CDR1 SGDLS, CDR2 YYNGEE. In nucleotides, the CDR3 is TGTGCCAGCAGCGGGCCGATAGCGGGAGTACCCGATACGCAGTATTGT. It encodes CASSGPIAGVPDTQYC.

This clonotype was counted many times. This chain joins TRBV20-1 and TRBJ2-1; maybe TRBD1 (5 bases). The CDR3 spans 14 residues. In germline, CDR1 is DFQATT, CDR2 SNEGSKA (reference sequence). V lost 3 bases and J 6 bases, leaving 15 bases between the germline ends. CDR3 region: CSASRQGLPNEQFF. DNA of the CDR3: TGCAGTGCTAGCCGTCAGGGCCTACCCAATGAGCAGTTCTTC.

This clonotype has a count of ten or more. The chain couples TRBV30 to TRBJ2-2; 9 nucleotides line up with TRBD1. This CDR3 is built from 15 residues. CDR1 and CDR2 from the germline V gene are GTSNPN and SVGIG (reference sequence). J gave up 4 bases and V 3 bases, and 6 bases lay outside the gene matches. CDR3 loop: CAWRRTGGVTGELFF. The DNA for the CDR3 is TGTGCCTGGAGGAGAACAGGGGGCGTCACCGGGGAGCTGTTTTTT.

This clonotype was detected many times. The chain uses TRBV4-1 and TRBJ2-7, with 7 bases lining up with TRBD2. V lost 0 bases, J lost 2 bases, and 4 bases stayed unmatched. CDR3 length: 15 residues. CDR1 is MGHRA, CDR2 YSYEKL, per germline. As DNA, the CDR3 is TGCGCCAGCAGCCAAGAGCGGGAGTCCCCCTACGAGCAGTACTTC. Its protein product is CASSQERESPYEQYF.

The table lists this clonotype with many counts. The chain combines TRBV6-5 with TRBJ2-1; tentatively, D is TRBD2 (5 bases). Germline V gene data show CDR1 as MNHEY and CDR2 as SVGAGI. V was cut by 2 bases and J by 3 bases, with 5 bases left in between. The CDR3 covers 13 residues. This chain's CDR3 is CASSYDYYNEQFF. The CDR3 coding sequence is TGTGCCAGCAGTTACGACTACTACAATGAGCAGTTCTTC.

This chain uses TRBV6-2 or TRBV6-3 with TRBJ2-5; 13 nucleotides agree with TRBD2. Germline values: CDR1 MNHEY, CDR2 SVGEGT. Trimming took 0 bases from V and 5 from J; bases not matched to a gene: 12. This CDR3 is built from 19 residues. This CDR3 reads CASSYSVGLAGERRETQYF. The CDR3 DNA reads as TGTGCCAGCAGTTACTCCGTTGGACTAGCGGGGGAAAGGAGGGAGACCCAGTACTTC.

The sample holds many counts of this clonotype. CDR3 protein: CAWSEDIGYNEQFF. The CDR3 DNA sequence: TGTGCCTGGAGTGAGGATATAGGCTACAATGAGCAGTTCTTC. The chain combines TRBV30 with TRBJ2-1; D gene unclear. Germline V gene data show CDR1 as GTSNPN and CDR2 as SVGIG (reference sequence). V gave up 1 base and J gave up 3 bases, with 10 bases separating them. This CDR3 spans 14 amino acids. The whole variable domain, remainder taken from reference TRBV30 and TRBJ2-1, is SQTIHQWPATLVQPVGSPLSLECTVEGTSNPNLYWYRQAAGRGLQLLFYSVGIGQISSEVPQNLSASRPQDRQFILSSKKLLLSDSGFYLCAWSEDIGYNEQFFGPGTRLTVL.

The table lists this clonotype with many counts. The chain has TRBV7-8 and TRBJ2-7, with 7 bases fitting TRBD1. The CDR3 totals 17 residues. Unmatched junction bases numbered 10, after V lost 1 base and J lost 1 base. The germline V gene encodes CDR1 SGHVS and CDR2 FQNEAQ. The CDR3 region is CASSLGDRTILSYEQYF. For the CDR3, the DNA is TGTGCCAGCAGCTTAGGGGACAGAACAATCCTTTCCTACGAGCAGTACTTC.

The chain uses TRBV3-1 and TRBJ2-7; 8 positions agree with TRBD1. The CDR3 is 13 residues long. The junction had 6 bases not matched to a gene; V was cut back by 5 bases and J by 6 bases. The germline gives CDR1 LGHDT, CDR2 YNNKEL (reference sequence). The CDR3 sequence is CASSFDDRGEQYF. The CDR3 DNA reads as TGTGCCAGCAGCTTCGACGACAGGGGCGAGCAGTACTTC.

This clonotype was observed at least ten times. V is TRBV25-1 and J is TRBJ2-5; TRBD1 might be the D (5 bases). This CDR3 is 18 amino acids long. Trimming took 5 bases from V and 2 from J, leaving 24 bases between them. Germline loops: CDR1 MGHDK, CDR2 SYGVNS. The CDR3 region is CASSSQDKGSGPQETQYF. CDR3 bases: TGTGCCAGCAGTTCACAGGACAAAGGGTCCGGTCCACAAGAGACCCAGTACTTC.

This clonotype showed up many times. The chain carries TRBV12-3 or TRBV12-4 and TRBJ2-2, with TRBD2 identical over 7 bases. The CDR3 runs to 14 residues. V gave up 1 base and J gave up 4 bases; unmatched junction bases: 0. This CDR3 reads CASSLGEGTGELFF. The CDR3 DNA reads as TGTGCCAGCAGTTTAGGGGAGGGCACCGGGGAGCTGTTTTTT.

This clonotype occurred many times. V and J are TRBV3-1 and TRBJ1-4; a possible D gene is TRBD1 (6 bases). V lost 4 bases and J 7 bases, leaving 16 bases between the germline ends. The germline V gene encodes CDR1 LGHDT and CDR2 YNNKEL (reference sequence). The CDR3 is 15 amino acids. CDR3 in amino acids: CASSPTGGLSEKLFF. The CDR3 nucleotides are TGTGCCAGCAGCCCGACCGGGGGGCTTAGTGAAAAACTGTTTTTT.

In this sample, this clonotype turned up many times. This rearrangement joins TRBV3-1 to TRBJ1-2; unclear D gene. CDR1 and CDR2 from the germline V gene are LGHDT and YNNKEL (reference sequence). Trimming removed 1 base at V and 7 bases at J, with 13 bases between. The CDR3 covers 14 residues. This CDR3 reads CASSQVPGSLGYTF. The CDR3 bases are TGTGCCAGCAGCCAAGTCCCAGGTTCTCTTGGCTACACCTTC.

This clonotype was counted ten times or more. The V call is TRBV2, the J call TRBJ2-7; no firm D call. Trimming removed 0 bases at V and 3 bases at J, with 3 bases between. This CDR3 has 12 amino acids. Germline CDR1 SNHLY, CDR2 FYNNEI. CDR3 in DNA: TGTGCCAGCAGTGAAGCGGGCTACGAGCAGTACTTC. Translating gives CASSEAGYEQYF.

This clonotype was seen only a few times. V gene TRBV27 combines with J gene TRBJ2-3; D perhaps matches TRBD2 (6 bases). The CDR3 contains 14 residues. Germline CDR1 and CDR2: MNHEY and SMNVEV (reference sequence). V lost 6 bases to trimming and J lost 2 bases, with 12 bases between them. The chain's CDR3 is CASRIWGDTDTQYF. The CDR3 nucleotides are TGTGCCAGCAGAATTTGGGGGGACACAGATACGCAGTATTTT.

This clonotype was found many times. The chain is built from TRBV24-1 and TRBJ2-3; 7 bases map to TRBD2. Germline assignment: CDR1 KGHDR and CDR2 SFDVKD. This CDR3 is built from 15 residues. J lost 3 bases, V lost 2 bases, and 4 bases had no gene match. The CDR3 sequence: CATSDWGGRTDTQYF. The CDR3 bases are TGTGCCACCAGTGATTGGGGGGGACGGACAGATACGCAGTATTTT.

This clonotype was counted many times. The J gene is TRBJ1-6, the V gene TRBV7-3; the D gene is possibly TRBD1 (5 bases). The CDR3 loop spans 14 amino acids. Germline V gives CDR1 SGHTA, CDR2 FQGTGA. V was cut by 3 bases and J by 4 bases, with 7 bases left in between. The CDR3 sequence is CASSFAGYNSPLHF. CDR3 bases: TGTGCCAGCAGCTTCGCAGGGTATAATTCACCCCTCCACTTT.

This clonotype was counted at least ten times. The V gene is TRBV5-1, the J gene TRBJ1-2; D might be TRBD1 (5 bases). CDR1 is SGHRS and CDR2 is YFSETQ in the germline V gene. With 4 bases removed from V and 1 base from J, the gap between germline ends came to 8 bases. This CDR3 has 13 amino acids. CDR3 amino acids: CASSPQVNYGYTF. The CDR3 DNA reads TGCGCCAGCAGCCCACAGGTTAACTATGGCTACACCTTC.

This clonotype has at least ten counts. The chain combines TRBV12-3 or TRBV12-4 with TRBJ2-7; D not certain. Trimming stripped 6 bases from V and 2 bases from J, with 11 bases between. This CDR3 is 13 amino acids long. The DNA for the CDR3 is TGTGCCAGCAGACCCCGGACGGCCTACGAGCAGTACTTC. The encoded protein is CASRPRTAYEQYF.

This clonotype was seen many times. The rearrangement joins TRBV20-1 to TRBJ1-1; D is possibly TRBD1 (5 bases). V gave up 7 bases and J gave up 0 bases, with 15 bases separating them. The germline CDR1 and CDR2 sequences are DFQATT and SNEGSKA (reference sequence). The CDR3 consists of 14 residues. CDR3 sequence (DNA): TGCAGTGTCGTTAAGGGACGCATGAACACTGAAGCTTTCTTT. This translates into CSVVKGRMNTEAFF.

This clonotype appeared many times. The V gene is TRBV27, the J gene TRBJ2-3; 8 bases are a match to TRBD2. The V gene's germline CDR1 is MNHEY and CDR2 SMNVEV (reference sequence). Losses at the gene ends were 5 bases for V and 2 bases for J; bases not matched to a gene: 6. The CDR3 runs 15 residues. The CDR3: CASSDTSGITDTQYF. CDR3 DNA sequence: TGTGCCAGCAGTGACACTAGCGGTATCACAGATACGCAGTATTTT.

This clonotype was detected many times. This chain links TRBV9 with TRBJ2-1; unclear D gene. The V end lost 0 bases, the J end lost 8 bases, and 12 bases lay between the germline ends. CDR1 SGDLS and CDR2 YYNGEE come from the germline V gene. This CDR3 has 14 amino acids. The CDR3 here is CASSVGLLGDEQFF. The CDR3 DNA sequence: TGTGCCAGCAGCGTAGGATTGCTCGGCGATGAGCAGTTCTTC.

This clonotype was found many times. CDR3 protein: CASRAPGVGELFF. In nucleotides, the CDR3 is TGCGCCAGCAGGGCCCCGGGAGTCGGGGAGCTGTTTTTT. The rearrangement links TRBV4-1 to TRBJ2-2, with D possibly being TRBD2 (6 bases). Germline CDR1 reads MGHRA; CDR2 reads YSYEKL. Trimming cost V 6 bases and J 7 bases, with 12 bases left between them. This CDR3 region has 13 residues.

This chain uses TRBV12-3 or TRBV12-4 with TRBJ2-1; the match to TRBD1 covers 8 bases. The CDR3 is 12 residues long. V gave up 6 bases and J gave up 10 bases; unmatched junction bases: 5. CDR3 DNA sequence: TGTGCCAGCAGCCCGGACAGGGAAGAGCAGTTCTTC. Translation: CASSPDREEQFF.

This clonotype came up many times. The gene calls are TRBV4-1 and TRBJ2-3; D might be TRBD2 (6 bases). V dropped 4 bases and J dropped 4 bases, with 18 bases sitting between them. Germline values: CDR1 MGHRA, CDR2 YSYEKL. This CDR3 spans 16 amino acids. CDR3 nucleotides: TGCGCCAGCAGCCGGGGACTCCTACTGGAGGCAGATACGCAGTATTTT. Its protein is CASSRGLLLEADTQYF.

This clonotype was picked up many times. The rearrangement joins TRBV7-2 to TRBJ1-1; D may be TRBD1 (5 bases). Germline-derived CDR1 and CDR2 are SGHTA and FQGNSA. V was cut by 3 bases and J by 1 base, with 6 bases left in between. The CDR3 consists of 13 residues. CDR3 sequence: CASSLGQNTEAFF. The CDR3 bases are TGTGCCAGCAGCTTGGGGCAGAACACTGAAGCTTTCTTT.